The subject of this entry is one T cell receptor beta chain. Its specificity is unknown. The source of the sample is a study of cytomegalovirus exposure and HLA in healthy donors. Points from the study as a whole: The authors enumerated 150 to 200 TCR beta chains as linked to cytomegalovirus. There was a cluster of highly shared sequence variants that was likely a sequencing artifact.

PCR primers comprised 60 Vbeta and 13 Jbeta primers. This table comes from immunoSEQ multiplex PCR, and its TCRdb copy is limited to in-frame clones, with some not included. The sample includes about 140,000 clones, around four fifths of them seen just once. The CDR3 covers 12 residues. The V gene's germline CDR1 is SEHNR and CDR2 FQNEAQ (reference sequence). The germline V and J ends were trimmed by 4 bases and 9 bases, with 7 bases remaining between them. Sequencing was carried out using PBMCs. The chain recombines TRBV7-9 with TRBJ1-6; TRBD1 might be the D (5 bases). The sequence was collected from a male donor in good health and CMV-seronegative. Here the CDR3 DNA reads TGTGCCAGCAGCTGGGACTCTTCACCCCTCCACTTT. Translation gives CASSWDSSPLHF. Full variable domain (rest looked up from reference TRBV7-9 and TRBJ1-6): DTGVSQNPRHKITKRGQNVTFRCDPISEHNRLYWYRQTLGQGPEFLTYFQNEAQLEKSRLLSDRFSAERPKGSFSTLEIQRTEQGDSAMYLCASSWDSSPLHFGNGTRLTVT.